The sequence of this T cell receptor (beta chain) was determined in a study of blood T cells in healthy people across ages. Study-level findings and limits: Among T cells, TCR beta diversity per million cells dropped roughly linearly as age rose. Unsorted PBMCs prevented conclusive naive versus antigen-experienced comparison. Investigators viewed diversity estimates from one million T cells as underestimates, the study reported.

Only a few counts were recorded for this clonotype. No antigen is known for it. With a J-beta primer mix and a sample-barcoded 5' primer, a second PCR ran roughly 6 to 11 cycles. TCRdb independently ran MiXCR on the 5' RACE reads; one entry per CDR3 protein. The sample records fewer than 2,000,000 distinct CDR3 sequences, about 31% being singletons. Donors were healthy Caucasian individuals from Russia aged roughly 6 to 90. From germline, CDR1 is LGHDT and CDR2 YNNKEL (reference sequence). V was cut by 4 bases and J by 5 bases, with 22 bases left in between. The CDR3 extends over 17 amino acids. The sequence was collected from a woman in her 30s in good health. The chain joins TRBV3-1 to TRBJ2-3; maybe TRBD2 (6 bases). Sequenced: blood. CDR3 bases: TGTGCCAGCAGCCGACGACTAGGGGCTAGCGATAGAGATACGCAGTATTTT. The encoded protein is CASSRRLGASDRDTQYF.